This T cell receptor (beta chain) is from a study of breast tumors, draining lymph nodes, adjacent tissues. Study results and limitations: The data were judged consistent with most tumor T cells coming from lymph node and expanding in tumor.

This clonotype has at least ten counts. Its matching antigen is unknown. Breast cancer patients provided tissue from their axillary draining lymph nodes. CDR1 and CDR2 (germline): DFQATT, SNEGSKA (reference sequence). The CDR3 extends over 12 amino acids. J gave up 8 bases and V 7 bases, and 8 bases lay outside the gene matches. TCRdb processed the multiplex PCR reads anew with MiXCR; each CDR3 protein has one entry. The table shows approximately 88,000 distinct CDR3 sequences, with roughly 29% occurring only once. The TCR was taken from a female donor with breast cancer. Some clones in this sample may be carry-over from other donors' samples. The chain couples TRBV20-1 to TRBJ2-1; 7 nucleotides align to TRBD1. The sequenced sample consisted of axillary lymph node tissue. DNA for the CDR3: TGCAGTGGTAGGCAGGGGGTAGATGAGCAGTTCTTC. It encodes CSGRQGVDEQFF.